What follows describes a single TCR beta chain. There are 15 residues in the CDR3. V lost 5 bases to trimming and J lost 0 bases; unmatched junction nucleotides: 4. Germline lookup yields CDR1 LNHDA and CDR2 SQIVND (reference sequence). The data originate from a study of blood T cell repertoires in COVID-19. Study details: COVID-19 samples, acute and convalescent, were from the United States, Italy and Spain. In each case, the material was cDNA or gDNA derived from T cells, B-cell-depleted T cells, or PBMCs.

Authors' analysis steps: Nucleated cell number was recorded as an estimate derived from reference gene primer amplification. The repertoire was sequenced with immunoSEQ multiplex PCR; TCRdb's copy has only in-frame clones and lacks some. V, J and clone size are those of that table, while D and trimming were read from the DNA. The sample yields more than 75,000 clones, about 84% seen once. The TCR originated in a woman aged 70-85 years with acute or convalescent COVID-19. Sequenced: peripheral blood. The chain links TRBV19 to TRBJ1-1, with TRBD1 matching 9 bases. The DNA for the CDR3 is TGTGCCAGTAGTGAACAGGGGGCCTTGAACACTGAAGCTTTCTTT. Translation gives CASSEQGALNTEAFF.